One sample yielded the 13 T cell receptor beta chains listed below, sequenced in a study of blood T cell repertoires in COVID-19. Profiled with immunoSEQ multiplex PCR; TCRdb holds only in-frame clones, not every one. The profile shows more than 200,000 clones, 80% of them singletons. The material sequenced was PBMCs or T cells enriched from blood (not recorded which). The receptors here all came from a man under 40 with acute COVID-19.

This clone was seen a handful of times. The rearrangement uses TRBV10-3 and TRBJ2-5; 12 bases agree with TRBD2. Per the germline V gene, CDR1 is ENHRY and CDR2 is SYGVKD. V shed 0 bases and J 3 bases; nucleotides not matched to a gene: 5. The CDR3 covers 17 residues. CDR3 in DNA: TGTGCCATCAGTGAGTCGACTAGCGGGGGAGTGAAAGAGACCCAGTACTTC. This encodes CAISESTSGGVKETQYF.

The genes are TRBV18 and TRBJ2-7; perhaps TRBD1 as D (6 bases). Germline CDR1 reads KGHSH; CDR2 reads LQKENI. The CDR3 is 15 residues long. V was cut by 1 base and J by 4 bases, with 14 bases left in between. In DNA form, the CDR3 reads TGTGCCAGCTCACCACTCTCGGGCAGGGGATACGAGCAGTACTTC. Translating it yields CASSPLSGRGYEQYF.

DNA for the CDR3: TGTGCCAGCAGCGTTCCAGGGGCGTTAAGTCAGCCCCAGCATTTT. Its translation is CASSVPGALSQPQHF. The chain recombines TRBV9 with TRBJ1-5, with a tentative D call TRBD1 (6 bases). The CDR3 sequence is 15 residues long. Trimming left V 2 bases short and J 6 bases short, with 15 bases between. The germline V gene has CDR1 SGDLS and CDR2 YYNGEE.

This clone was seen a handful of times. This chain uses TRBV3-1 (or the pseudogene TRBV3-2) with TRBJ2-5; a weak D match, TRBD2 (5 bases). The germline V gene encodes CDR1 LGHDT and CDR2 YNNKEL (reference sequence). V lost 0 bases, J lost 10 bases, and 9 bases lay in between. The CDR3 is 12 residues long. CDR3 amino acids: CASSQDEGRQYF. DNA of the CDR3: TGTGCCAGCAGCCAAGATGAGGGCCGCCAGTACTTC.

CDR3 DNA: TGTGCCACCAGTGACCCGTCAGGGAGCAATCAGCCCCAGCATTTT. Amino acid sequence: CATSDPSGSNQPQHF. The chain links TRBV24-1 to TRBJ1-5, with a possible D match to TRBD1 (5 bases). V shed 4 bases and J shed 1 base, with 10 bases lying between them. CDR1 and CDR2 (germline): KGHDR, SFDVKD. This CDR3 has 15 residues.

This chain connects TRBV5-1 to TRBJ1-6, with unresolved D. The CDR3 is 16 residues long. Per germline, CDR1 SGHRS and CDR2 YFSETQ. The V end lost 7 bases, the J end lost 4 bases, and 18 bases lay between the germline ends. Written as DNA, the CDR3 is TGCGCCAGCGGTGCGGGTCAACTTACGTATAATTCACCCCTCCACTTT. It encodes CASGAGQLTYNSPLHF. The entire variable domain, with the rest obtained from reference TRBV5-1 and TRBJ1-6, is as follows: KAGVTQTPRYLIKTRGQQVTLSCSPISGHRSVSWYQQTPGQGLQFLFEYFSETQRNKGNFPGRFSGRQFSNSRSEMNVSTLELGDSALYLCASGAGQLTYNSPLHFGNGTRLTVT.

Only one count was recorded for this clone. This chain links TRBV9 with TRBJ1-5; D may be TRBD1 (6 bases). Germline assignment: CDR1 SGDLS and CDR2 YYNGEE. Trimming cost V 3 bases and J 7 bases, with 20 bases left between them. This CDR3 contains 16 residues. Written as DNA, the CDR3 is TGTGCCAGCAGCGCCATCTATGACAGGAGAAGACAGCCCCAGCATTTT. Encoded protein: CASSAIYDRRRQPQHF.

CDR3 nucleotide sequence: TGCAGCTTCATCCCCCAGGGGGCTCGGACTGAAGCTTTCTTT. Protein: CSFIPQGARTEAFF. The rearrangement links TRBV29-1 to TRBJ1-1; 8 nucleotides agree with TRBD1. From germline, CDR1 is SQVTM and CDR2 ANQGSEA. The V gene end was trimmed by 8 bases and the J gene end by 5 bases; junction bases not matched to a gene: 13. The CDR3 covers 14 residues.

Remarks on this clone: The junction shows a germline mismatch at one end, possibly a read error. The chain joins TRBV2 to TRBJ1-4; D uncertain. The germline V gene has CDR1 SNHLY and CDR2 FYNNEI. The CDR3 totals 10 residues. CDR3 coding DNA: TGTGCCAGCAGTGAAGTACAGCAGGTTTTT. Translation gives CASSEVQQVF.

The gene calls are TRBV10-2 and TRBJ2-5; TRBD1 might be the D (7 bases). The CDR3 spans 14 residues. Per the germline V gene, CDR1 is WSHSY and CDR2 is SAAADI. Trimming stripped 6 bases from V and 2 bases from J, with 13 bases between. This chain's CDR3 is CASSIQGTQETQYF. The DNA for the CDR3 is TGCGCCAGCAGCATACAGGGGACTCAAGAGACCCAGTACTTC.

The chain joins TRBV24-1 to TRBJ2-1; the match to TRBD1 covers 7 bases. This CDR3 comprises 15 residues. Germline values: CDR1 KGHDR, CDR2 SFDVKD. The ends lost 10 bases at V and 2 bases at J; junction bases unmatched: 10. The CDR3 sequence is CATSPTGMPYNEQFF. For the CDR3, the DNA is TGTGCCACGAGCCCGACAGGGATGCCCTACAATGAGCAGTTCTTC.

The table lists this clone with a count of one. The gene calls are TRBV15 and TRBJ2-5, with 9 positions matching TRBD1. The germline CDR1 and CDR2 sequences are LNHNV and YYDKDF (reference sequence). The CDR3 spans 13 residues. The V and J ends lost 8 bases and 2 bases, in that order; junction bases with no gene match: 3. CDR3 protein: CATSDRGQETQYF. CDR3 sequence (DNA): TGTGCCACCTCCGACAGGGGGCAAGAGACCCAGTACTTC.

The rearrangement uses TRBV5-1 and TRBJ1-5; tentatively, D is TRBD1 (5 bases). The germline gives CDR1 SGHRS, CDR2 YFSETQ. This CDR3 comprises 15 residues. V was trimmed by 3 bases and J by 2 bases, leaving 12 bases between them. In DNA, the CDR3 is TGCGCCAGCAGCTGGGGGGGTGAGGGCAATCAGCCCCAGCATTTT. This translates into CASSWGGEGNQPQHF.